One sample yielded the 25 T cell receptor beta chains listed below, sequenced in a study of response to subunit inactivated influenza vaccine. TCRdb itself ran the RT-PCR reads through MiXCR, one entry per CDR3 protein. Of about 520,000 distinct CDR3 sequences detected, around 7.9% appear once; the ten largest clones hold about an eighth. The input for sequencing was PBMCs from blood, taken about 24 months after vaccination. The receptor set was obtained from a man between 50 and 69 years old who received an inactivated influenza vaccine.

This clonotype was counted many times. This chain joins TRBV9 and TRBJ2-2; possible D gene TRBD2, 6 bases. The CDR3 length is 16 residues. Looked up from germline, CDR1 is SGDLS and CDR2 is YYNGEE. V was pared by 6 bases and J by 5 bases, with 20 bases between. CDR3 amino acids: CASTLGSGGGTGELFF. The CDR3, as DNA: TGTGCCAGCACCCTGGGGTCCGGGGGTGGTACCGGGGAGCTGTTTTTT.

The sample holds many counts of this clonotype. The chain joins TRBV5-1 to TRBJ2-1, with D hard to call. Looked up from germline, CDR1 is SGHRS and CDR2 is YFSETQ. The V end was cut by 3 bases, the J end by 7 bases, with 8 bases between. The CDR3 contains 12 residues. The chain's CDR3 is CASSYSRNEQFF. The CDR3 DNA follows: TGCGCCAGCAGCTACAGCCGGAATGAGCAGTTCTTC.

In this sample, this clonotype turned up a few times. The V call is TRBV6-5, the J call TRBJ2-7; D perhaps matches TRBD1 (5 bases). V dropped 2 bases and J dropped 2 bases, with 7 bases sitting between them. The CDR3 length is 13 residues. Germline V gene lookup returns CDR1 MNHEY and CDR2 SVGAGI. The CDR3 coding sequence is TGTGCCAGCAGTTACGACAGAGCCTACGAGCAGTACTTC. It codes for CASSYDRAYEQYF.

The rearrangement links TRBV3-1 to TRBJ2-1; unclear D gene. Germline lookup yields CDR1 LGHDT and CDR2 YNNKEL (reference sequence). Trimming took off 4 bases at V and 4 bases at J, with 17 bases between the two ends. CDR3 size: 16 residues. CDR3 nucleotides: TGTGCCAGCAGCCGAGCCAGGTCTAGGGTTTACAATGAGCAGTTCTTC. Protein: CASSRARSRVYNEQFF.

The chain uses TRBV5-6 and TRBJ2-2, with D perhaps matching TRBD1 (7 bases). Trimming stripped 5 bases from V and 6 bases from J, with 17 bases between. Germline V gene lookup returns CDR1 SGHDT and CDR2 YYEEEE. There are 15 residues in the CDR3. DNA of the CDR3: TGTGCCAGCAGGTCGACAGGGAGGTCAGCCGGGGAGCTGTTTTTT. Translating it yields CASRSTGRSAGELFF.

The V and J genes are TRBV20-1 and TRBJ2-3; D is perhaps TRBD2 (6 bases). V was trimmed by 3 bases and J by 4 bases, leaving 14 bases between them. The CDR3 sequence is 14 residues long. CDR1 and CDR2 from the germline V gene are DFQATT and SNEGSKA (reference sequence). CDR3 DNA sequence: TGCAGTGCTAGTGTACCGGGGGTCTCAGATACGCAGTATTTT. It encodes CSASVPGVSDTQYF.

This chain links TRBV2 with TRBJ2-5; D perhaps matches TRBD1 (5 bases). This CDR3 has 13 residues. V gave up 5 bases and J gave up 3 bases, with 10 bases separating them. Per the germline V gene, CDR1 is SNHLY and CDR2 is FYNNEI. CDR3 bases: TGTGCCAGCAGTAATGAAGGGGAAGAGACCCAGTACTTC. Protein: CASSNEGEETQYF.

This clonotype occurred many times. Here the CDR3 reads CASSSWTSGGEQYF. The CDR3 region has the DNA TGTGCCAGCAGCTCATGGACTAGCGGGGGTGAGCAGTACTTC. The rearrangement links TRBV7-6 to TRBJ2-7; 13 nucleotides match TRBD2. There are 14 residues in the CDR3. J was trimmed by 7 bases and V by 4 bases; bases with no gene match: 4. Germline V gives CDR1 SGHVS, CDR2 FNYEAQ.

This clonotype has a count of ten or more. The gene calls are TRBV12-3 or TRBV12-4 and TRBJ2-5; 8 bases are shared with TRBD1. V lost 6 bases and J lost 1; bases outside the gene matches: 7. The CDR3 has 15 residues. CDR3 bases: TGTGCCAGCAGCGCAACAGGACAGGGCCAAGAGACCCAGTACTTC. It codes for CASSATGQGQETQYF.

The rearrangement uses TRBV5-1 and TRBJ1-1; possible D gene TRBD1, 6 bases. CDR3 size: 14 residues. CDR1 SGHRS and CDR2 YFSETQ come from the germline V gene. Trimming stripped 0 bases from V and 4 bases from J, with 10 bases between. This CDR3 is CASSLGDTSTEAFF. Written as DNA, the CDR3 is TGCGCCAGCAGCTTGGGGGACACATCCACTGAAGCTTTCTTT.

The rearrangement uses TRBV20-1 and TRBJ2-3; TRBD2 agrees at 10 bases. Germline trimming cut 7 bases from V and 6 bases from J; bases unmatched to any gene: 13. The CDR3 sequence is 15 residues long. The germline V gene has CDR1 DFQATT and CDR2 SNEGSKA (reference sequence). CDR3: CSVSGLAGDGDTQYF. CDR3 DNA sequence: TGCAGTGTTAGTGGGCTAGCGGGAGATGGGGATACGCAGTATTTT.

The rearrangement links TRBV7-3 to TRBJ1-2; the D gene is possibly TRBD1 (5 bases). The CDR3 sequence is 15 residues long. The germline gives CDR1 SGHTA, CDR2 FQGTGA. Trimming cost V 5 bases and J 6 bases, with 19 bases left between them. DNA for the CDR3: TGTGCCAGCAGCCCTCAGGCGGGACCTTCCCATGGCTACACCTTC. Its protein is CASSPQAGPSHGYTF.

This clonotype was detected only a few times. CDR3 sequence reads: CASLGRGYTF. CDR3 DNA: TGTGCCAGCCTGGGACGTGGCTACACCTTC. The chain recombines TRBV28 with TRBJ1-2; possible D gene TRBD1, 5 bases. From germline, CDR1 is MDHEN and CDR2 SYDVKM. The CDR3 covers 10 residues. Trimming took off 8 bases at V and 7 bases at J, with 8 bases between the two ends.

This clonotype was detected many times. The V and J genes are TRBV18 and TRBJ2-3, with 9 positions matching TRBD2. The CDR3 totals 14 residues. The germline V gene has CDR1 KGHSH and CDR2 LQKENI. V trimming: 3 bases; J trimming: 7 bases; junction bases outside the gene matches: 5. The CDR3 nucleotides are TGTGCCAGCTCACCGACTAGCGGTTCCTATACGCAGTATTTT. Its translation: CASSPTSGSYTQYF.

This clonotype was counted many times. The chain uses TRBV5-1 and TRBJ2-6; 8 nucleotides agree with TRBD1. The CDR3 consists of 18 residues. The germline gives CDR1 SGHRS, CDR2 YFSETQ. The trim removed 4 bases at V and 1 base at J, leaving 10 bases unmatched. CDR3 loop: CASSLQGAGLSGANVLTF. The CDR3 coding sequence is TGCGCCAGCAGCCTCCAGGGGGCCGGATTATCTGGGGCCAACGTCCTGACTTTC.

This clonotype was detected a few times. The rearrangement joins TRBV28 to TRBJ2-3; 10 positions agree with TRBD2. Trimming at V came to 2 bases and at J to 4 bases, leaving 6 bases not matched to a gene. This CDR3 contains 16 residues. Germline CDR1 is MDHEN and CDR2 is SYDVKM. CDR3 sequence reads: CASSLMVTSGSDTQYF. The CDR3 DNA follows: TGTGCCAGCAGTTTAATGGTGACTAGCGGGTCAGATACGCAGTATTTT.

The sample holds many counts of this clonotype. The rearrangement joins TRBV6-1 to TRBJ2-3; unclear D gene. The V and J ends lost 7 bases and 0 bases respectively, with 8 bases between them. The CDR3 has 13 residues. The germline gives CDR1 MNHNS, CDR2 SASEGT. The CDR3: CASNRDSTDTQYF. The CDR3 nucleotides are TGTGCCAGCAATCGCGATAGCACAGATACGCAGTATTTT.

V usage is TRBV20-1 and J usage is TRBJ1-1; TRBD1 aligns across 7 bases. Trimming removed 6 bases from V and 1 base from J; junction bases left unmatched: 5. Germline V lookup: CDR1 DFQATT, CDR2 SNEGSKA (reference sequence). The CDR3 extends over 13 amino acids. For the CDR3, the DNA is TGCAGTGCAGCAGGGGGTGCGAACACTGAAGCTTTCTTT. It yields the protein CSAAGGANTEAFF.

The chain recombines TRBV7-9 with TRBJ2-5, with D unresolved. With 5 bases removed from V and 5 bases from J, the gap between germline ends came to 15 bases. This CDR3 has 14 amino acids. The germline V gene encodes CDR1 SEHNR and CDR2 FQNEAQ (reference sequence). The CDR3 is CASSRTDVVETQYF. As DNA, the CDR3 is TGTGCCAGCAGCCGGACGGACGTTGTTGAGACCCAGTACTTC.

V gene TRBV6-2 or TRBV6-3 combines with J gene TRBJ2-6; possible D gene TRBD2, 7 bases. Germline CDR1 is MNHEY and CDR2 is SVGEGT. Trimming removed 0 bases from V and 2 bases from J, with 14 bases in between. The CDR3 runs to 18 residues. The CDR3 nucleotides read TGTGCCAGCAGTTACTCGAAGGGGGGGCGAACTGGGGCCAACGTCCTGACTTTC. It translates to CASSYSKGGRTGANVLTF.

The CDR3 spells CASSFNLGQGEQYF. The CDR3 nucleotides are TGTGCCAGCAGTTTCAACCTCGGACAGGGGGAACAGTACTTC. The gene calls are TRBV27 and TRBJ2-7, with 10 bases aligning to TRBD1. The CDR3 is 14 residues long. The J segment lost 10 bases and the V segment lost 3 bases, leaving 9 bases of the junction unmatched. Germline CDR1 is MNHEY and CDR2 is SMNVEV (reference sequence).

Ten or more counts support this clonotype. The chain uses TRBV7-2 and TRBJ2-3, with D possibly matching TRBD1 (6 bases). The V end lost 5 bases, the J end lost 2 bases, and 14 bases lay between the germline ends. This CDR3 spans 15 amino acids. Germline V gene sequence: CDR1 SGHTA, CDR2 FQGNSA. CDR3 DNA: TGTGCCAGCAGCCCTTTTCGGACAGCCACAGATACGCAGTATTTT. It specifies CASSPFRTATDTQYF.

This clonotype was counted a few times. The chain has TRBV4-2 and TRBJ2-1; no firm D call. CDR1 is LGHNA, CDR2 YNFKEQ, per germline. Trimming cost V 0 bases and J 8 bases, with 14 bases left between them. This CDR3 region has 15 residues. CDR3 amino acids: CASSQDATRGHEQFF. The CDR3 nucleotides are TGTGCCAGCAGCCAAGATGCGACCCGCGGCCATGAGCAGTTCTTC.

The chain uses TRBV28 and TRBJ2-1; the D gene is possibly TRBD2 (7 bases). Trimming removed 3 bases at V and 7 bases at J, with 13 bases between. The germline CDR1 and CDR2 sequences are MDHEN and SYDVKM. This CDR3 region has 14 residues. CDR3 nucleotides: TGTGCCAGCAGTTTTAGGGGGGGAGTGAATGAGCAGTTCTTC. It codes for CASSFRGGVNEQFF.

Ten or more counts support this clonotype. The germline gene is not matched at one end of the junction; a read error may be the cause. CDR3 amino acids: CATSRSGTSSHEQYF. CDR3 in DNA: TGTGCCACCAGCAGATCCGGGACTAGCTCCCACGAGCAGTACTTC. The chain carries TRBV15 and TRBJ2-7; 9 bases line up with TRBD2. Germline V gene data show CDR1 as LNHNV and CDR2 as YYDKDF (reference sequence). The CDR3 is 15 amino acids. Combining the CDR3 with reference TRBV15 and TRBJ2-7 gives the whole variable domain DAMVIQNPRYQVTQFGKPVTLSCSQTLNHNVMYWYQQKSSQAPKLLFHYYDKDFNNEADTPDNFQSRRPNTSFCFLDIRSPGLGDTAMYLCATSRSGTSSHEQYFGPGTRLTVT.